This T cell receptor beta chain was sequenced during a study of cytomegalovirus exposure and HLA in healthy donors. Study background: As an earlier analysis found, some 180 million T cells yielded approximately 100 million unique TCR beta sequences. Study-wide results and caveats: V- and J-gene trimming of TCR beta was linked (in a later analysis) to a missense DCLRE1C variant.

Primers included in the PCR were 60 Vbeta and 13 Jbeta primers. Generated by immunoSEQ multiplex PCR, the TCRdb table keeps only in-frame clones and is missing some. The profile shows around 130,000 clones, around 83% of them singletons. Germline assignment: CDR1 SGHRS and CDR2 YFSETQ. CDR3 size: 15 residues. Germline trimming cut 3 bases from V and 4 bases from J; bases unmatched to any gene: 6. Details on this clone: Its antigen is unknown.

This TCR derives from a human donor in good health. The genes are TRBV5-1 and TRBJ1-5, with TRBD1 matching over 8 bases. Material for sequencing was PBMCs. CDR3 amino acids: CASSSTGDVNQPQHF. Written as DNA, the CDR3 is TGCGCCAGCAGCTCGACAGGGGACGTAAATCAGCCCCAGCATTTT.